This TCR beta chain was recorded in a study of T-cell reconstitution after alpha-beta-depleted transplantation in children. This clonotype appeared many times. A library of TCRbeta sequences, prepared with unique molecular identifiers, was generated. TCRdb fed the PCR reads into MiXCR, producing one record per CDR3 protein. Of fewer than 350,000 distinct CDR3 sequences in the sample, around a tenth were seen once. V was clipped by 1 base and J by 5 bases; unmatched bases: 4. This CDR3 is built from 15 residues. From germline, CDR1 is SGHTA and CDR2 FQGNSA. The sequenced sample was peripheral blood, obtained 180 days after TCRalphabeta/CD19-depleted stem cell transplant. The receptor was isolated from a male patient between 2 and 10 years old who had a stem cell transplant for chronic granulomatous disease, so the T cells may come from the graft donor. This chain uses TRBV7-2 with TRBJ1-1; 10 positions match TRBD1. The CDR3 region is CASSLDGTGVTEAFF. In nucleotides, the CDR3 is TGTGCCAGCAGCTTAGACGGGACAGGGGTAACTGAAGCTTTCTTT.